These 3 T cell receptor beta chains came from one sample sequenced in a study of blood T cell repertoires in COVID-19. Only in-frame clones appear in the TCRdb table, and some are missing; sequencing was by immunoSEQ multiplex PCR. In the table there are some 330,000 clones, more than 75% of which are singletons. The sequenced material came from PBMCs or T cells enriched from blood (not recorded which). The receptors originated from a man aged 25 to 45 who had recovered from COVID-19.

In its sample, this clone was seen once. One end of the junction is discordant with germline, which a read error may explain. The V call is TRBV7-7, the J call TRBJ2-3, with 9 nucleotides matching TRBD1. The CDR3 extends over 16 amino acids. Germline assignment: CDR1 SSHAT and CDR2 FNYEAQ (reference sequence). The CDR3 nucleotides are TGTGCTAGCAGCTTAGGGGGACAGGGTGGAGCAGATACGCAGTATTTT. Translation: CASSLGGQGGADTQYF.

The chain couples TRBV29-1 to TRBJ2-7; TRBD1 agrees at 11 bases. The V segment lost 7 bases and the J segment 7 bases; nucleotides outside the gene matches: 9. Germline V gives CDR1 SQVTM, CDR2 ANQGSEA. The CDR3 runs 13 residues. The CDR3 loop reads CSGSGQGAREQYF. The CDR3 DNA reads TGCAGCGGATCTGGACAGGGGGCTCGGGAGCAGTACTTC.

This clone has just a few counts. The rearrangement joins TRBV19 to TRBJ2-3, with a tentative D call TRBD1 (5 bases). Germline values: CDR1 LNHDA, CDR2 SQIVND (reference sequence). The length of the CDR3 is 15 residues. V lost 7 bases and J 3 bases, leaving 17 bases between the germline ends. In DNA form, the CDR3 reads TGTGCCAGTACTATTACGAGTGGGGCGACAGATACGCAGTATTTT. Translated, it gives CASTITSGATDTQYF. Full variable domain (missing parts from reference TRBV19 and TRBJ2-3): DGGITQSPKYLFRKEGQNVTLSCEQNLNHDAMYWYRQDPGQGLRLIYYSQIVNDFQKGDIAEGYSVSREKKESFPLTVTSAQKNPTAFYLCASTITSGATDTQYFGPGTRLTVL.